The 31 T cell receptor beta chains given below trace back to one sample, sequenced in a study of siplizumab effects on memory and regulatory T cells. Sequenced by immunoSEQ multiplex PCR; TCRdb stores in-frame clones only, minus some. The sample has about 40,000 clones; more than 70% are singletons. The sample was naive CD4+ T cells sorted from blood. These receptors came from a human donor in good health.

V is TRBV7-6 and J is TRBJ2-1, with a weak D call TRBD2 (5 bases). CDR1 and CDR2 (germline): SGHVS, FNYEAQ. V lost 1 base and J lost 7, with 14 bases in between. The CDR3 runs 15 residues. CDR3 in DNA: TGTGCCAGCAGCTTAGTAAGGAGCGGACCTAATGAGCAGTTCTTC. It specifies CASSLVRSGPNEQFF.

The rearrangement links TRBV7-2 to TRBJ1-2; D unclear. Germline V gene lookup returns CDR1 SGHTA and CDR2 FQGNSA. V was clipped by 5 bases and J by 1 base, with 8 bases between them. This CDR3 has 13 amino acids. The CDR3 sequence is CASSQRFNYGYTF. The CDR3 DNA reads TGTGCCAGCAGCCAGCGGTTTAACTATGGCTACACCTTC.

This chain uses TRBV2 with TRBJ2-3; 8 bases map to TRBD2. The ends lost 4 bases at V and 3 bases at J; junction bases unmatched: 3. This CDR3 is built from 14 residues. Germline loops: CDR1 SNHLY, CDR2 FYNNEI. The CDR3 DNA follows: TGTGCCAGCAGTGTTATAGCGGGAACAGATACGCAGTATTTT. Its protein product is CASSVIAGTDTQYF. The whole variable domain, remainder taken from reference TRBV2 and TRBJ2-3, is EPEVTQTPSHQVTQMGQEVILRCVPISNHLYFYWYRQILGQKVEFLVSFYNNEISEKSEIFDDQFSVERPDGSNFTLKIRSTKLEDSAMYFCASSVIAGTDTQYFGPGTRLTVL.

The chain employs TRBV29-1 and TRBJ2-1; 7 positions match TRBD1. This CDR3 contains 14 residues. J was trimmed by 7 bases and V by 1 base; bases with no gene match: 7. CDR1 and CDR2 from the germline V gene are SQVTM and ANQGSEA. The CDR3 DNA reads TGCAGCGTTGAAGCTGGACAGGTAACTAATGAGCAGTTCTTC. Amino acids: CSVEAGQVTNEQFF.

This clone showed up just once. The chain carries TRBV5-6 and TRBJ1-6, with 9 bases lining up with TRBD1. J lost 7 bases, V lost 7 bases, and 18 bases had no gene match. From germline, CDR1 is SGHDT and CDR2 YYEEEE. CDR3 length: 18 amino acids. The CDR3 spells CASRNGDRAIGRNSPLHF. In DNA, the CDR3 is TGTGCCAGCCGCAATGGGGACAGGGCCATCGGGAGGAATTCACCCCTCCACTTT.

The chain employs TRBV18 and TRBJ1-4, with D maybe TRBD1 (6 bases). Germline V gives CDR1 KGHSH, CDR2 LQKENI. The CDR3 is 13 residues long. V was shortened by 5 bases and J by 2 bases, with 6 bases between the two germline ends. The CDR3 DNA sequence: TGTGCCAGCTCAAGGGGGACTAATGAAAAACTGTTTTTT. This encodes CASSRGTNEKLFF.

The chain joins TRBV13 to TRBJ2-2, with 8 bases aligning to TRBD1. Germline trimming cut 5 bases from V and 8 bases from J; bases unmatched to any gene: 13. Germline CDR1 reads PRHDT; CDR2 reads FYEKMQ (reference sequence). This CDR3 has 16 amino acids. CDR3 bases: TGTGCCAGCAGCCCCAGGACAGGGCTACTTGAGGGGGAGCTGTTTTTT. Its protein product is CASSPRTGLLEGELFF.

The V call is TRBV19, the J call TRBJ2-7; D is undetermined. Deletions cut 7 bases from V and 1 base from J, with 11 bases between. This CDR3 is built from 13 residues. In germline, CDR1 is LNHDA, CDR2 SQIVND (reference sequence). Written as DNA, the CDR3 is TGTGCCAGTACCCCCTCGGCTTCCTACGAGCAGTACTTC. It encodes CASTPSASYEQYF.

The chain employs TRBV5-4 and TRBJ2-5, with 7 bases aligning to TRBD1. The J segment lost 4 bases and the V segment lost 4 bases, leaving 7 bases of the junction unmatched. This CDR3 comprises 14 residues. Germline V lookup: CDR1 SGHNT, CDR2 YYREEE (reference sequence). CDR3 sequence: CASSPKQGRETQYF. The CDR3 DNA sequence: TGTGCCAGCAGCCCAAAACAGGGGCGAGAGACCCAGTACTTC.

The CDR3 spells CASSLFWDPYGYTF. CDR3 nucleotide sequence: TGTGCCAGCAGCTTATTCTGGGACCCGTATGGCTACACCTTC. V is TRBV11-2 and J is TRBJ1-2, with D tentatively TRBD1 (5 bases). CDR3 length: 14 residues. Germline loops: CDR1 SGHAT, CDR2 FQNNGV. V was clipped by 2 bases and J by 5 bases, with 12 bases between them.

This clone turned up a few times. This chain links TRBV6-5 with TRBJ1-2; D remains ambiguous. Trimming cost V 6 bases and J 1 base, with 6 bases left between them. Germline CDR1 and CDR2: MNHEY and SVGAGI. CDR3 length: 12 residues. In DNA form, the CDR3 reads TGTGCCAGCAGAAAACTTAACTATGGCTACACCTTC. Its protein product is CASRKLNYGYTF.

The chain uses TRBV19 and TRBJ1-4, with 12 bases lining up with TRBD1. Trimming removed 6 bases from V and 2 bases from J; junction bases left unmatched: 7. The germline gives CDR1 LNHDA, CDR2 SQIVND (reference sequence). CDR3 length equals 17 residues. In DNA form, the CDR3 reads TGTGCCAGTAGCACCGGGACAGGGGGCCTGACTAATGAAAAACTGTTTTTT. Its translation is CASSTGTGGLTNEKLFF. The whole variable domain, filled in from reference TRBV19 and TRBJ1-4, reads DGGITQSPKYLFRKEGQNVTLSCEQNLNHDAMYWYRQDPGQGLRLIYYSQIVNDFQKGDIAEGYSVSREKKESFPLTVTSAQKNPTAFYLCASSTGTGGLTNEKLFFGSGTQLSVL.

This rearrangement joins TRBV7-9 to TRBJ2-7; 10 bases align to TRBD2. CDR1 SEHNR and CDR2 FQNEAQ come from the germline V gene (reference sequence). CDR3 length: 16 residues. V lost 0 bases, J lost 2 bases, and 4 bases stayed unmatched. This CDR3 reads CASSLAPSGGAYEQYF. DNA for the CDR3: TGTGCCAGCAGCTTAGCCCCTAGCGGGGGAGCCTACGAGCAGTACTTC.

This chain's CDR3 is CASSYSPFGGEQFF. The CDR3 bases are TGTGCCAGCAGTTACTCGCCCTTCGGGGGCGAGCAGTTCTTC. The chain links TRBV6-5 to TRBJ2-1; either TRBD1 or TRBD2 may supply D (6 bases each). CDR3 size: 14 residues. Between the trimmed V and J ends, which lost 0 bases and 10 bases, there was a span of 13 bases. Germline CDR1 MNHEY, CDR2 SVGAGI.

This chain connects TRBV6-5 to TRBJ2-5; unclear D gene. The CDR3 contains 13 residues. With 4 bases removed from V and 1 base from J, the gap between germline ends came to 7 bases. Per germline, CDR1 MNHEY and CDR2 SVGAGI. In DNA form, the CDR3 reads TGTGCCAGCAGTTTTAGGTCCCAAGAGACCCAGTACTTC. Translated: CASSFRSQETQYF.

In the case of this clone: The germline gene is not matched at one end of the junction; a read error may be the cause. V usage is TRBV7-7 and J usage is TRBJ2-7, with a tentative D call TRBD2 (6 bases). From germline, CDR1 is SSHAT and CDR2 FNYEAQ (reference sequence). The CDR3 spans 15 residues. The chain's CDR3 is CASSLRWGGDYEQYF. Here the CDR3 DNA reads TGTGCTAGCAGCTTACGGTGGGGCGGGGACTACGAGCAGTACTTC.

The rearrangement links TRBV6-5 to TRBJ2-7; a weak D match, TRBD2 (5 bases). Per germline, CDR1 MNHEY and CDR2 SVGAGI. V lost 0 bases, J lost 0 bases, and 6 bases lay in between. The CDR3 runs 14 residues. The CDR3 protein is CASSYSGSSYEQYF. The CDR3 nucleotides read TGTGCCAGCAGTTACTCGGGGAGCTCCTACGAGCAGTACTTC.

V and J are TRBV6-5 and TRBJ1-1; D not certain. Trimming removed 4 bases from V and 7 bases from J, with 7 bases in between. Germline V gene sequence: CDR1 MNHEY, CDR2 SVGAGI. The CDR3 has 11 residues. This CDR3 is CASSSTDEAFF. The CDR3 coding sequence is TGTGCCAGCAGTTCCACAGATGAAGCTTTCTTT.

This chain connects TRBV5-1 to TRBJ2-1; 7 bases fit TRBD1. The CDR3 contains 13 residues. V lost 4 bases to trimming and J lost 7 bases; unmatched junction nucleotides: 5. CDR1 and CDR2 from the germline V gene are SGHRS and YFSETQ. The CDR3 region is CASSRGTANEQFF. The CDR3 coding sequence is TGCGCCAGCAGCCGAGGGACAGCGAATGAGCAGTTCTTC.

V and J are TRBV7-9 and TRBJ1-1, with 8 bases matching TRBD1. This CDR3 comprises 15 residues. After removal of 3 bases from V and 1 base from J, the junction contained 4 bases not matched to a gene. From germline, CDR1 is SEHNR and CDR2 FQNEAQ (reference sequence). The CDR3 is CASSFTGTGNTEAFF. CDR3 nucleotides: TGTGCCAGCAGCTTTACCGGGACAGGGAACACTGAAGCTTTCTTT.

CDR3 sequence reads: CASSRREGENIQYF. The CDR3 DNA is TGTGCCAGCAGTCGGAGGGAGGGCGAAAACATTCAGTACTTC. This rearrangement joins TRBV6-5 to TRBJ2-4, with TRBD2 matching over 7 bases. The CDR3 totals 14 residues. Germline lookup yields CDR1 MNHEY and CDR2 SVGAGI. Unmatched junction bases numbered 6, after V lost 5 bases and J lost 5 bases.

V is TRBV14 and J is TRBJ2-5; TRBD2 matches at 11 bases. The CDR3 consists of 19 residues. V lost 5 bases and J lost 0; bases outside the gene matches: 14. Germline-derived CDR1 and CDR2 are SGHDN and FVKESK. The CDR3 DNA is TGTGCCAGCAGCTCTACTAGCGGGAGACCCTCTCGGTACCAAGAGACCCAGTACTTC. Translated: CASSSTSGRPSRYQETQYF.

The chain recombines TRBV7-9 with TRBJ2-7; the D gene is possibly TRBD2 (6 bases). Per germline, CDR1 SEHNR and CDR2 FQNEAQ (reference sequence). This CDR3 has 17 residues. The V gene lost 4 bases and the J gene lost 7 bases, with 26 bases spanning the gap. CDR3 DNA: TGTGCCAGCAGCTCTGCCACTGCGGGATATACCCTGTGGGAGCAGTACTTC. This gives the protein CASSSATAGYTLWEQYF. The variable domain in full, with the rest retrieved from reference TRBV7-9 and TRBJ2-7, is DTGVSQNPRHKITKRGQNVTFRCDPISEHNRLYWYRQTLGQGPEFLTYFQNEAQLEKSRLLSDRFSAERPKGSFSTLEIQRTEQGDSAMYLCASSSATAGYTLWEQYFGPGTRLTVT.

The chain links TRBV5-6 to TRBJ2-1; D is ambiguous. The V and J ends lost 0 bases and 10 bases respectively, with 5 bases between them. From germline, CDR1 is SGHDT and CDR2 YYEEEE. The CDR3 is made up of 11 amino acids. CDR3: CASSLEHEQFF. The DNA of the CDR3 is TGTGCCAGCAGCTTGGAACACGAGCAGTTCTTC.

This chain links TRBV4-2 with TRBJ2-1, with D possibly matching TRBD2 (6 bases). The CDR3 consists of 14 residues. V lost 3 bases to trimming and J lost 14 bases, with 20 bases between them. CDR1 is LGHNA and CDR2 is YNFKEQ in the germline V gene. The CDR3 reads CASSQASSAGRKFF. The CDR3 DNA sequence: TGTGCCAGCAGCCAGGCCAGCTCTGCGGGACGAAAGTTCTTC.

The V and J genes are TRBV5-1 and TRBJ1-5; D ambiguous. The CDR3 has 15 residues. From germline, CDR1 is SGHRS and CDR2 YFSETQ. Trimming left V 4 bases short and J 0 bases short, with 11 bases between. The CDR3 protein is CASSPGGDSNQPQHF. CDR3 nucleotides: TGCGCCAGCAGCCCCGGTGGGGATAGCAATCAGCCCCAGCATTTT.

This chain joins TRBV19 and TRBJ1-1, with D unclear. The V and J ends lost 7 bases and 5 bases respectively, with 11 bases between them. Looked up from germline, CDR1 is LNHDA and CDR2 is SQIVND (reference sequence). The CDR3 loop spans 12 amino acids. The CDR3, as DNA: TGTGCCAGTACGTGGACGGGGACTGAAGCTTTCTTT. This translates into CASTWTGTEAFF.

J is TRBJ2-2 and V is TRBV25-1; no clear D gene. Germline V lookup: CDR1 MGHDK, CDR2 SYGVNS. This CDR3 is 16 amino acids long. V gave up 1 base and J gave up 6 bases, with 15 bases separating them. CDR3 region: CASSESRNGPSGELFF. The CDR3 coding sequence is TGTGCCAGCAGTGAATCTCGGAATGGGCCCTCCGGGGAGCTGTTTTTT. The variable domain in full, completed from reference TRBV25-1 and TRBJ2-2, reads EADIYQTPRYLVIGTGKKITLECSQTMGHDKMYWYQQDPGMELHLIHYSYGVNSTEKGDLSSESTVSRIRTEHFPLTLESARPSHTSQYLCASSESRNGPSGELFFGEGSRLTVL.

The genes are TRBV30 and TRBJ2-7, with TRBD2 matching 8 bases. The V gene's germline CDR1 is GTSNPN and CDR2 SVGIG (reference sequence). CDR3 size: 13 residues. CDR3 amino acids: CVTTGTSSYEQYF. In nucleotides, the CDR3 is TGTGTCACCACAGGGACTAGCTCCTACGAGCAGTACTTC.

The chain's CDR3 is CASNKRETQYF. For the CDR3, the DNA is TGTGCCAGCAATAAGAGGGAGACCCAGTACTTC. The chain carries TRBV27 and TRBJ2-5, with no clear D. Trimming shortened V by 7 bases and J by 5 bases, and 8 bases separated the two germline ends. Germline CDR1 MNHEY, CDR2 SMNVEV (reference sequence). The CDR3 is 11 amino acids.

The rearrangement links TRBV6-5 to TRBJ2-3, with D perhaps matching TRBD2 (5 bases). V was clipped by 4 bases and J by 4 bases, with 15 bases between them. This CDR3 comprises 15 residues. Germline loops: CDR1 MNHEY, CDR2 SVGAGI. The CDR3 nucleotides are TGTGCCAGCAGTTTGCAGGTGGCGGGCCCAGATACGCAGTATTTT. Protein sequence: CASSLQVAGPDTQYF.